These T cell receptor beta chains were read from a single sample in a study of regulatory T cells in long-lasting Graves disease. TCRdb re-derived calls from the multiplex PCR reads in MiXCR, one entry per CDR3 protein. The sample has 300,000 to 400,000 distinct CDR3 sequences, around 17% seen once. The data were also submitted as part of a second study, on T cells in Graves' hyperthyroidism and ophthalmopathy.

Source: peripheral blood mononuclear cells (PBMCs), taken at new diagnosis, from a patient treated with antithyroid drugs. The source is a man aged 40-49 years with Graves disease. CDR3s include the opening cysteine and the closing phenylalanine or tryptophan. The D gene is left open where the match is weak. Size values are once, few and many counts, or a class for expanded clones, and some rows have none.

>TRBV6-2/TRBV6-3|TRBJ1-6|.|.
CASSYSQGMNSPLHF
TGTGCCAGCAGTTACTCCCAGGGAATGAATTCACCCCTCCACTTT
>TRBV5-1|TRBJ1-4|.|many
CASSLASQPEEKLFF
TGCGCCAGCAGCTTGGCGTCACAGCCGGAGGAAAAACTGTTTTTT
>TRBV9|TRBJ2-7|.|.
CASGLGSDEQYF
TGTGCCAGCGGATTAGGGAGCGACGAGCAGTACTTC
>TRBV28|TRBJ1-2|.|.
CASGVEHYGYTF
TGTGCCAGCGGCGTGGAGCACTATGGCTACACCTTC
>TRBV5-1|TRBJ1-1|.|many
CASSLGWGATTEAFF
TGCGCCAGCAGCTTGGGTTGGGGGGCGACCACTGAAGCTTTCTTT
>TRBV20-1|TRBJ2-1|.|many
CSARTDSYNEQFF
TGCAGTGCTAGAACGGACTCCTACAATGAGCAGTTCTTC
>TRBV5-1|TRBJ2-3|TRBD2|.
CASCLDGGGATDTQYF
TGCGCCAGCTGCTTGGATGGCGGGGGGGCCACAGATACGCAGTATTTT
>TRBV6-2/TRBV6-3|TRBJ1-5|.|few
CASSYLVGFPGQPQHF
TGTGCCAGCAGTTACTTGGTTGGTTTCCCGGGTCAGCCCCAGCATTTT
>TRBV25-1|TRBJ2-3|TRBD1|.
CASSDDRASDTQYF
TGTGCCAGCAGTGACGACAGGGCCTCAGATACGCAGTATTTT
>TRBV5-1|TRBJ2-1|.|.
CASSLDGQGNEQFF
TGCGCCAGCAGCTTGGACGGTCAGGGCAATGAGCAGTTCTTC
>TRBV3-1|TRBJ2-2|TRBD1|.
CASSQAGGGRELFF
TGTGCCAGCAGCCAAGCAGGGGGCGGCCGGGAGCTGTTTTTT
>TRBV28|TRBJ1-1|.|many
CATQRNTEAFF
TGTGCCACCCAAAGAAACACTGAAGCTTTCTTT
>TRBV29-1|TRBJ1-5|TRBD1|many
CSYEPGGYSNQPQHF
TGCAGCTACGAGCCAGGGGGGTATAGCAATCAGCCCCAGCATTTT
>TRBV29-1|TRBJ1-5|TRBD1|many
CSVGQGPGAQHF
TGCAGCGTTGGACAGGGCCCAGGGGCCCAGCATTTT
>TRBV27|TRBJ1-4|.|.
CASSSSTWDGGNEKLFF
TGTGCCAGCAGTTCAAGCACTTGGGACGGTGGGAATGAAAAACTGTTTTTT
>TRBV14|TRBJ2-7|.|few
CASSQDLAFHEQYF
TGTGCCAGCAGCCAAGATCTAGCTTTCCACGAGCAGTACTTC
>TRBV2|TRBJ1-6|.|few
CASKGTAYNSPLHF
TGTGCCAGCAAGGGTACCGCCTATAATTCACCCCTCCACTTT
>TRBV10-3|TRBJ1-6|.|.
CAIRGSTGSPLHF
TGTGCCATCAGAGGGTCCACTGGTTCACCCCTCCACTTT
>TRBV12-3/TRBV12-4|TRBJ2-3|TRBD1|many
CASTMTGATDTQYF
TGTGCCAGCACAATGACAGGGGCCACAGATACGCAGTATTTT
>TRBV3-1|TRBJ1-6|.|few
CASSPIQGGGSPLHF
TGTGCCAGCAGCCCAATACAGGGAGGTGGGTCACCCCTCCACTTT
>TRBV29-1|TRBJ2-3|.|few
CSVVVGGVGDTQYF
TGCAGCGTTGTGGTGGGCGGGGTTGGCGATACGCAGTATTTT
>TRBV6-2/TRBV6-3|TRBJ2-7|.|few
CASSPQGSSVGEQYF
TGTGCCAGCAGCCCACAGGGTTCCTCGGTGGGGGAGCAGTACTTC
>TRBV7-2|TRBJ2-5|.|many
CASSLIGASGTQYF
TGTGCCAGCAGCTTGATCGGGGCGTCGGGGACCCAGTACTTC
>TRBV6-1|TRBJ1-2|TRBD1|.
CASSEAGQGLYGYTF
TGTGCCAGCAGTGAAGCGGGACAGGGCCTCTATGGCTACACCTTC
>TRBV5-1|TRBJ2-3|TRBD1|many
CASRASTGVGTDTQYF
TGCGCCAGCAGGGCATCGACAGGGGTGGGCACAGATACGCAGTATTTT